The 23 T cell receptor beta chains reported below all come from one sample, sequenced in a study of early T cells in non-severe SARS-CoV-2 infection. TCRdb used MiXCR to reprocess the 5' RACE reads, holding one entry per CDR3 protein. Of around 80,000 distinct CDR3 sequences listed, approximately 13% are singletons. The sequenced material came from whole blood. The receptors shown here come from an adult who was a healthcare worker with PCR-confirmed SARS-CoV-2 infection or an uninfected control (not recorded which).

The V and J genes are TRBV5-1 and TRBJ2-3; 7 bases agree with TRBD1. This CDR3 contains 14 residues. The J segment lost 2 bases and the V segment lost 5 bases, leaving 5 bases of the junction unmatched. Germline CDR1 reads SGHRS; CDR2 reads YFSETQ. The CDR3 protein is CASSLQGHTDTQYF. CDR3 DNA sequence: TGCGCCAGCAGTCTACAGGGGCACACAGATACGCAGTATTTT.

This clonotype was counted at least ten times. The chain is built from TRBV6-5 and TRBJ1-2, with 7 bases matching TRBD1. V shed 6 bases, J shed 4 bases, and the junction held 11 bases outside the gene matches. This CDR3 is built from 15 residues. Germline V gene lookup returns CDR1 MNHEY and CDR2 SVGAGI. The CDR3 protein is CASREAGGWAYGYTF. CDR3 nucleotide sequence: TGTGCCAGCAGGGAAGCAGGGGGATGGGCCTATGGCTACACCTTC.

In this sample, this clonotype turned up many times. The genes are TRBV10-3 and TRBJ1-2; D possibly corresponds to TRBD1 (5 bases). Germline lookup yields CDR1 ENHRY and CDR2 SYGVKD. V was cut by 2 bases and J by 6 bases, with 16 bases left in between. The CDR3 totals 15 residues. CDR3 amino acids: CAISEMGTIRNGYTF. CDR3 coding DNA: TGTGCCATCAGTGAGATGGGGACGATCAGAAATGGCTACACCTTC.

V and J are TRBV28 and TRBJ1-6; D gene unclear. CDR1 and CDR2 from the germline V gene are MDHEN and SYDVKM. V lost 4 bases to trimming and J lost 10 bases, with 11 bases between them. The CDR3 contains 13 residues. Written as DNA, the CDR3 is TGTGCCAGCAGTTCCCGGTCAGGATCACCCCTCCACTTT. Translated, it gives CASSSRSGSPLHF. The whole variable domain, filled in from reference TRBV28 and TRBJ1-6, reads DVKVTQSSRYLVKRTGEKVFLECVQDMDHENMFWYRQDPGLGLRLIYFSYDVKMKEKGDIPEGYSVSREKKERFSLILESASTNQTSMYLCASSSRSGSPLHFGNGTRLTVT.

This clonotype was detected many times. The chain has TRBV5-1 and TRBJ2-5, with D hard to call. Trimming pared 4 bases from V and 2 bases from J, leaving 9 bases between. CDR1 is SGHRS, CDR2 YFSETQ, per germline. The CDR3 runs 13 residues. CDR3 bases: TGCGCCAGCAGCGTCCGATCACAAGAGACCCAGTACTTC. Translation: CASSVRSQETQYF.

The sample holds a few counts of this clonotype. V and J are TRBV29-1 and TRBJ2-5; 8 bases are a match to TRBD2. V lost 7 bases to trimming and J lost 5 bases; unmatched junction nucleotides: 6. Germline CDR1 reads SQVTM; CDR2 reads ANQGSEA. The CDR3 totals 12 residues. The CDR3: CSGRAGVETQYF. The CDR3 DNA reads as TGCAGCGGTAGAGCGGGGGTTGAGACCCAGTACTTC.

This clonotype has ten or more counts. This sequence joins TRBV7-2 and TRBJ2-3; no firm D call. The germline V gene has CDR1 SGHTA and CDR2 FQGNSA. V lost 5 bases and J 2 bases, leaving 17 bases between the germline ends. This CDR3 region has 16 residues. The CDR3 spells CASSHQATSITDTQYF. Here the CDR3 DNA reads TGTGCCAGCAGCCACCAGGCAACATCGATCACAGATACGCAGTATTTT.

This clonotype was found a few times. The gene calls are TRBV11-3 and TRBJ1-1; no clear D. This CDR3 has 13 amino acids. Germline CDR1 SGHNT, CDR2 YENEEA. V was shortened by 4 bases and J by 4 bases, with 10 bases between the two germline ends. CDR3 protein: CASSYGVGTEAFF. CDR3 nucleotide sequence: TGTGCCAGCAGCTACGGGGTCGGCACTGAAGCTTTCTTT.

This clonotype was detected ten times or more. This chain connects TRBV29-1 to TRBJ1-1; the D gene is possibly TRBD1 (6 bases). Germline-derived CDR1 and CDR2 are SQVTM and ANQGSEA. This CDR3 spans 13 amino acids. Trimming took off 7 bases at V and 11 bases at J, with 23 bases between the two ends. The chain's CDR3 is CSASDRTGYWAFF. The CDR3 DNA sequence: TGCAGCGCCAGTGACAGGACGGGGTACTGGGCTTTCTTT.

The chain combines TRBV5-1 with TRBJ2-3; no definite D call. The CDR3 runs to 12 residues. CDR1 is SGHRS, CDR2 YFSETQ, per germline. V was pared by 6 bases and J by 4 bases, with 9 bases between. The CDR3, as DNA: TGCGCCAGCACCTCCGGAGCAGATACGCAGTATTTT. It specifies CASTSGADTQYF.

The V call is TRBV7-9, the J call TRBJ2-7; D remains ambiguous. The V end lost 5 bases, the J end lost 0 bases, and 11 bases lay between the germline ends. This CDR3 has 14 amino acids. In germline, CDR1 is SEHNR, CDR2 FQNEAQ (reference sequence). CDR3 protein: CASSLTAISYEQYF. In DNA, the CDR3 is TGTGCCAGCAGCCTAACAGCTATCTCCTACGAGCAGTACTTC.

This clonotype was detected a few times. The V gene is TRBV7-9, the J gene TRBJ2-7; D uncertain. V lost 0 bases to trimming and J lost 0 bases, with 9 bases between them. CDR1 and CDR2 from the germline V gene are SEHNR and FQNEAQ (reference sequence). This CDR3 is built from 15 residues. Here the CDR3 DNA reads TGTGCCAGCAGCTTAGCGCTTGGCAGCTCCTACGAGCAGTACTTC. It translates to CASSLALGSSYEQYF.

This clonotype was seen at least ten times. This CDR3 reads CASSLGGNRGETQYF. CDR3 DNA sequence: TGTGCCAGCAGCTTGGGGGGTAATAGAGGAGAGACCCAGTACTTC. The V and J genes are TRBV5-4 and TRBJ2-5; D unresolved. The CDR3 sequence is 15 residues long. V was pared by 0 bases and J by 4 bases, with 13 bases between. Germline CDR1 is SGHNT and CDR2 is YYREEE (reference sequence). Based on the CDR3 plus reference TRBV5-4 and TRBJ2-5, the full variable domain is ETGVTQSPTHLIKTRGQQVTLRCSSQSGHNTVSWYQQALGQGPQFIFQYYREEENGRGNFPPRFSGLQFPNYSSELNVNALELDDSALYLCASSLGGNRGETQYFGPGTRLLVL.

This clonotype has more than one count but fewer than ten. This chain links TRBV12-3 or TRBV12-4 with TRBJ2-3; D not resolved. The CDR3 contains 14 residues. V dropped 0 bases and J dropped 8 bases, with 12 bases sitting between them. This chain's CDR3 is CASSLAPTVGTQYF. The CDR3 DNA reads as TGTGCCAGCAGTTTAGCCCCTACAGTAGGTACGCAGTATTTT.

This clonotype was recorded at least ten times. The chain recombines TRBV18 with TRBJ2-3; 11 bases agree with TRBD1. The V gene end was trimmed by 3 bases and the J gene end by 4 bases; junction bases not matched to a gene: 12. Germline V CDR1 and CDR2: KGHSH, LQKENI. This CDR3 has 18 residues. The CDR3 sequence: CASSPLPVRTGGPDTQYF. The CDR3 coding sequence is TGTGCCAGCTCACCTCTTCCCGTCAGGACAGGGGGCCCAGATACGCAGTATTTT.

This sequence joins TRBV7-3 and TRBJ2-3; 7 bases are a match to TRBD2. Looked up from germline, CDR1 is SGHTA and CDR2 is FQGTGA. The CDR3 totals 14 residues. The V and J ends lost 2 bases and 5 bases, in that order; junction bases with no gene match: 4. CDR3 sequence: CASSLSASGDTQYF. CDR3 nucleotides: TGTGCCAGCAGCTTATCCGCTAGCGGAGATACGCAGTATTTT.

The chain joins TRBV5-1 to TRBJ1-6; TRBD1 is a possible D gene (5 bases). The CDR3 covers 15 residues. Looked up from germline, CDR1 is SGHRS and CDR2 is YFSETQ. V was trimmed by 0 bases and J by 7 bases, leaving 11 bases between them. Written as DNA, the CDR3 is TGCGCCAGCAGCTTGGCTCAGCAGGGAAATTCACCCCTCCACTTT. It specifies CASSLAQQGNSPLHF.

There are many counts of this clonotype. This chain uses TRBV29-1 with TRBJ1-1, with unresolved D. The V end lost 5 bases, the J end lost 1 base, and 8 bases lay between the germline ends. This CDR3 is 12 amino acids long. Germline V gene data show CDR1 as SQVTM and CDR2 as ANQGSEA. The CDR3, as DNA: TGCAGCGTTAAAGGGAGGAACACTGAAGCTTTCTTT. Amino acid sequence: CSVKGRNTEAFF.

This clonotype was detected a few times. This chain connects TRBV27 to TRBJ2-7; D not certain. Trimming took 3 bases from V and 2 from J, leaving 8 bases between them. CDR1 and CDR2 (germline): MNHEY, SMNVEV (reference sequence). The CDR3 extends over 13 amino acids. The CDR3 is CASSFQVPYEQYF. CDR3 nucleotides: TGTGCCAGCAGTTTTCAAGTCCCCTACGAGCAGTACTTC.

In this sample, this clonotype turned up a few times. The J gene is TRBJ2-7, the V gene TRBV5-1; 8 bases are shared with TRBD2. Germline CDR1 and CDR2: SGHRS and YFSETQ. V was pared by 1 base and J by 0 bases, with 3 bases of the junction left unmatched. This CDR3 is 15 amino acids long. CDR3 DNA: TGCGCCAGCAGCTTGAAACTAGCGGTCTCCTACGAGCAGTACTTC. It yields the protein CASSLKLAVSYEQYF.

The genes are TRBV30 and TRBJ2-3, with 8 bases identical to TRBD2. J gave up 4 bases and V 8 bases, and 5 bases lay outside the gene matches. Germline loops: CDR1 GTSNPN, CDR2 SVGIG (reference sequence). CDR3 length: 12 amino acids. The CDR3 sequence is CAQAGDPDTQYF. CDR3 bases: TGTGCCCAAGCGGGGGATCCAGATACGCAGTATTTT.

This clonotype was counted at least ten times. CDR3 region: CATSRDRGHYEQYF. CDR3 DNA: TGTGCCACCAGCAGAGACAGGGGGCACTACGAGCAGTACTTC. This chain joins TRBV15 and TRBJ2-7; 8 bases map to TRBD1. The CDR3 length is 14 residues. Losses at the gene ends were 0 bases for V and 3 bases for J; bases not matched to a gene: 1. Germline V CDR1 and CDR2: LNHNV, YYDKDF (reference sequence).

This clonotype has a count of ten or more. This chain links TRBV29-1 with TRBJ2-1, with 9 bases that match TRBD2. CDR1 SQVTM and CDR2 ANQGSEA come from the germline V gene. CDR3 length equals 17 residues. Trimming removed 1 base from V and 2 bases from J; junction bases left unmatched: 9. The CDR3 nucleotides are TGCAGCGTTGAAGTGGATCGTAAGCGGGGGGCCTACAATGAGCAGTTCTTC. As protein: CSVEVDRKRGAYNEQFF.